Each of the 14 T cell receptor beta chains below was sequenced from the same sample in a study of immune evolution from preneoplasia to lung adenocarcinoma. Produced via immunoSEQ multiplex PCR; TCRdb's table is partial and in-frame only. The data hold about 9,500 clones, with around 89% observed a single time. The specimen sequenced was FFPE invasive lung adenocarcinoma tissue. The receptors shown here come from a person aged 65 to 85 with invasive lung adenocarcinoma.

This chain links TRBV6-1 with TRBJ2-3; D ambiguous. Per the germline V gene, CDR1 is MNHNS and CDR2 is SASEGT. The CDR3 spans 13 residues. The V and J ends lost 6 bases and 2 bases respectively, with 9 bases between them. The CDR3 sequence: CASRLLDTDTQYF. Here the CDR3 DNA reads TGTGCCAGCAGACTACTTGACACAGATACGCAGTATTTT.

This chain's CDR3 is CATSPSGTGNQPQHF. As DNA, the CDR3 is TGTGCCACCAGCCCCTCGGGTACAGGGAATCAGCCCCAGCATTTT. The gene calls are TRBV15 and TRBJ1-5, with D possibly matching TRBD1 (6 bases). Deletions cut 5 bases from V and 4 bases from J, with 15 bases between. This CDR3 is 15 amino acids long. Germline assignment: CDR1 LNHNV and CDR2 YYDKDF (reference sequence).

Written as DNA, the CDR3 is TGTGCCAGCGCCTCTCCCGGGGACTCCGCCGAGCAGTACTTC. Residues: CASASPGDSAEQYF. This rearrangement joins TRBV6-6 to TRBJ2-7, with TRBD2 as a possible D gene (6 bases). The germline CDR1 and CDR2 sequences are MNHNY and SVGAGI (reference sequence). Trimming cost V 8 bases and J 6 bases, with 20 bases left between them. The CDR3 spans 14 residues.

The gene calls are TRBV19 and TRBJ2-5; TRBD2 aligns across 10 bases. With V trimmed by 1 base and J by 4 bases, 6 bases remained unmatched. The germline gives CDR1 LNHDA, CDR2 SQIVND (reference sequence). This CDR3 is built from 16 residues. CDR3 protein: CASSIGSSGGAETQYF. DNA for the CDR3: TGTGCCAGTAGTATAGGATCTAGCGGGGGAGCAGAGACCCAGTACTTC.

The rearrangement joins TRBV7-2 to TRBJ2-7, with TRBD2 as a possible D gene (6 bases). CDR3 length equals 14 residues. Germline lookup yields CDR1 SGHTA and CDR2 FQGNSA. V lost 1 base, J lost 3 bases, and 10 bases lay in between. The CDR3: CASSLDMGGYEQYF. As DNA, the CDR3 is TGTGCCAGCAGCTTAGACATGGGGGGCTACGAGCAGTACTTC.

This chain links TRBV2 with TRBJ1-1; D gene ambiguous. There are 12 residues in the CDR3. Germline V gene sequence: CDR1 SNHLY, CDR2 FYNNEI. V lost 8 bases, J lost 6 bases, and 13 bases lay in between. DNA for the CDR3: TGTGCCAGCCTCGCGGCCGGGCCTGAAGCTTTCTTT. It yields the protein CASLAAGPEAFF.

V gene TRBV18 combines with J gene TRBJ2-3, with D possibly matching TRBD1 (5 bases). V dropped 3 bases and J dropped 6 bases, with 19 bases sitting between them. This CDR3 comprises 16 residues. In germline, CDR1 is KGHSH, CDR2 LQKENI. In DNA form, the CDR3 reads TGTGCCAGCTCACCCAGAAGACAGACCTCCGTCGATACGCAGTATTTT. It translates to CASSPRRQTSVDTQYF.

The rearrangement joins TRBV28 to TRBJ1-2; 8 bases map to TRBD1. V gave up 5 bases and J gave up 4 bases; unmatched junction bases: 6. This CDR3 contains 14 residues. Germline-derived CDR1 and CDR2 are MDHEN and SYDVKM. CDR3 loop: CASSHRGTVYGYTF. CDR3 nucleotides: TGTGCCAGCAGTCACAGGGGGACGGTCTATGGCTACACCTTC.

V gene TRBV10-2 combines with J gene TRBJ2-5, with D possibly TRBD2 on 6 matching bases. This CDR3 comprises 14 residues. Trimming shortened V by 4 bases and J by 4 bases, and 13 bases separated the two germline ends. Germline V CDR1 and CDR2: WSHSY, SAAADI. As DNA, the CDR3 is TGCGCCAGCAGTGTATCTAGCGACGGAGAGACCCAGTACTTC. Translated: CASSVSSDGETQYF.

The chain employs TRBV4-1 and TRBJ2-3; no clear D gene. Germline values: CDR1 MGHRA, CDR2 YSYEKL. The CDR3 contains 11 residues. V was shortened by 1 base and J by 6 bases, with 2 bases between the two germline ends. CDR3 bases: TGCGCCAGCAGCCAAGGGGATACGCAGTATTTT. This gives the protein CASSQGDTQYF.

V and J are TRBV5-1 and TRBJ2-3; TRBD1 might be the D (5 bases). This CDR3 has 15 residues. Germline loops: CDR1 SGHRS, CDR2 YFSETQ. V was shortened by 0 bases and J by 6 bases, with 14 bases between the two germline ends. The CDR3 region has the DNA TGCGCCAGCAGCTTGGTGGGGCCCTCCGAGGATACGCAGTATTTT. Translated, it gives CASSLVGPSEDTQYF.

This rearrangement joins TRBV29-1 to TRBJ1-3; 7 positions match TRBD1. Per germline, CDR1 SQVTM and CDR2 ANQGSEA. This CDR3 comprises 17 residues. V was pared by 1 base and J by 0 bases, with 9 bases of the junction left unmatched. The CDR3 is CSVEVGTDRSSGNTIYF. CDR3 in DNA: TGCAGCGTTGAAGTCGGCACGGACAGGAGCTCTGGAAACACCATATATTTT.

This chain links TRBV7-9 with TRBJ1-2; D is uncertain. Germline CDR1 SEHNR, CDR2 FQNEAQ (reference sequence). Between the trimmed V and J ends, which lost 11 bases and 6 bases, there was a span of 13 bases. This CDR3 has 11 amino acids. The CDR3 DNA sequence: TGTGCCGCCTTAGGAACGGATGGCTACACCTTC. Translating gives CAALGTDGYTF.

The CDR3: CAWSLTLSSYEQYF. The CDR3 DNA is TGTGCCTGGAGCCTTACGCTTAGCTCCTACGAGCAGTACTTC. The chain has TRBV30 and TRBJ2-7; D unclear. The V gene lost 3 bases and the J gene lost 0 bases, with 12 bases spanning the gap. The CDR3 consists of 14 residues. CDR1 and CDR2 from the germline V gene are GTSNPN and SVGIG (reference sequence).